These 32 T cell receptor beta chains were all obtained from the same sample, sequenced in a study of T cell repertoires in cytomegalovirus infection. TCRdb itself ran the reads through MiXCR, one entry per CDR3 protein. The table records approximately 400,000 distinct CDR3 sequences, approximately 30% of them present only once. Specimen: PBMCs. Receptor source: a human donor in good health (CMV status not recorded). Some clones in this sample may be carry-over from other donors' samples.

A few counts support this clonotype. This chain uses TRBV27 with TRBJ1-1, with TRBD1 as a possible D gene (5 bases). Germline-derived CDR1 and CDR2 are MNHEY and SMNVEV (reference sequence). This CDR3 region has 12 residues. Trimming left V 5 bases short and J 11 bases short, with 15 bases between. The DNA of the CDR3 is TGTGCCAGCAGTCCGCACGGGGCGAGGGCTTTCTTT. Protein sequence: CASSPHGARAFF.

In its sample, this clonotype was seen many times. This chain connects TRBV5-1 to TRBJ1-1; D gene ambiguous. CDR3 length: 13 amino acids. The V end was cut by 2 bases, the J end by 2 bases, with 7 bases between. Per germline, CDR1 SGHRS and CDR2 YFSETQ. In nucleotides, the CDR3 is TGCGCCAGCAGCTTTGACCCTAACACTGAAGCTTTCTTT. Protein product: CASSFDPNTEAFF. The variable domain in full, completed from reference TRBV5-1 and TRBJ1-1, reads KAGVTQTPRYLIKTRGQQVTLSCSPISGHRSVSWYQQTPGQGLQFLFEYFSETQRNKGNFPGRFSGRQFSNSRSEMNVSTLELGDSALYLCASSFDPNTEAFFGQGTRLTVV.

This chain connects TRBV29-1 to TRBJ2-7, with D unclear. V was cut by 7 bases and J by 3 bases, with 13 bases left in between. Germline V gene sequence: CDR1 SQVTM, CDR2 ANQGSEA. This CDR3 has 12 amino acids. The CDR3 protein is CSAVQANYEQYF. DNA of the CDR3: TGCAGCGCTGTTCAAGCTAACTACGAGCAGTACTTC.

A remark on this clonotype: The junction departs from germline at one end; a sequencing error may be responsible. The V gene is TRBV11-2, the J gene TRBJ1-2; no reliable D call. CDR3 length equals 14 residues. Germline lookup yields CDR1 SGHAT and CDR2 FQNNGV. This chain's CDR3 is CSSSSGKTNYGYTF. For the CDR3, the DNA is TGTTCCAGCAGCTCGGGGAAGACTAACTATGGCTACACCTTC.

The CDR3: CASSFSLGQDKNIQYF. CDR3 DNA: TGTGCCAGCAGCTTTTCGCTCGGACAGGATAAAAACATTCAGTACTTC. The chain uses TRBV7-3 and TRBJ2-4; 7 bases match TRBD1. Germline loops: CDR1 SGHTA, CDR2 FQGTGA. V lost 3 bases to trimming and J lost 4 bases; unmatched junction nucleotides: 9. CDR3 length: 16 residues.

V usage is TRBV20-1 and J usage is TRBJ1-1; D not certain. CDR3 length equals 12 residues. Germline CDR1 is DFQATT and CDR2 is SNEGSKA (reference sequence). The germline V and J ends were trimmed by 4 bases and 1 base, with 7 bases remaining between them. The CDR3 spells CSAIRQNTEAFF. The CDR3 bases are TGCAGTGCTATTCGGCAGAACACTGAAGCTTTCTTT.

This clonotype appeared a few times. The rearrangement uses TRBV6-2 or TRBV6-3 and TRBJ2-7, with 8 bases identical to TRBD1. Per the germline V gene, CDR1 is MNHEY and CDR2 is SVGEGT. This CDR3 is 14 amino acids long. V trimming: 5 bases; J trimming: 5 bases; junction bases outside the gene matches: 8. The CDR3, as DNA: TGTGCCAGCAGTCTGCATGGACAGGGCGACGAGCAGTACTTC. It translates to CASSLHGQGDEQYF.

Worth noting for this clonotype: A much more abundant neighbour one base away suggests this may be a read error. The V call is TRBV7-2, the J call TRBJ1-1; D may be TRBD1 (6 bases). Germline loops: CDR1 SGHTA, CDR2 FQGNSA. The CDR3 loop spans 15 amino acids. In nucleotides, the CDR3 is TGTGCCAGCAGGCCCCCGGGACACCTTAACATTGAAGCTTTCTTT. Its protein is CASRPPGHLNIEAFF.

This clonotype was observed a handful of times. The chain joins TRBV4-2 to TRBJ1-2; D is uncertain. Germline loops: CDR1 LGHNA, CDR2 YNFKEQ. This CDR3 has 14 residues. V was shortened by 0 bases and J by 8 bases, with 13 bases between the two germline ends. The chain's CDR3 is CASSQDPPGLGYTF. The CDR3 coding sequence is TGTGCCAGCAGCCAAGATCCCCCCGGGCTAGGCTACACCTTC.

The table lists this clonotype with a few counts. CDR3 protein: CASSLAGMYNEQFF. Written as DNA, the CDR3 is TGTGCCAGCAGCCTAGCGGGGATGTACAATGAGCAGTTCTTC. The gene calls are TRBV14 and TRBJ2-1; TRBD2 agrees at 8 bases. Germline loops: CDR1 SGHDN, CDR2 FVKESK. There are 14 residues in the CDR3. The ends lost 4 bases at V and 4 bases at J; junction bases unmatched: 3.

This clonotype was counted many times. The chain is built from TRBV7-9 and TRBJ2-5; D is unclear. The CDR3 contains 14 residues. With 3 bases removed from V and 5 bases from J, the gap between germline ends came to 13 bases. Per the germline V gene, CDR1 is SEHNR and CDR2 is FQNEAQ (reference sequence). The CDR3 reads CASSFGSELETQYF. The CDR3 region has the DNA TGTGCCAGCAGCTTCGGTTCCGAGCTCGAGACCCAGTACTTC. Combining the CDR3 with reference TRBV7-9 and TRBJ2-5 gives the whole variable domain DTGVSQNPRHKITKRGQNVTFRCDPISEHNRLYWYRQTLGQGPEFLTYFQNEAQLEKSRLLSDRFSAERPKGSFSTLEIQRTEQGDSAMYLCASSFGSELETQYFGPGTRLLVL.

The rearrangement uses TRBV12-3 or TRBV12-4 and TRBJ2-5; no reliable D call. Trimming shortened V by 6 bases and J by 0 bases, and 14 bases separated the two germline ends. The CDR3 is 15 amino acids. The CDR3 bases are TGTGCCAGCAGCCAATGGGATTTACACCAAGAGACCCAGTACTTC. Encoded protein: CASSQWDLHQETQYF.

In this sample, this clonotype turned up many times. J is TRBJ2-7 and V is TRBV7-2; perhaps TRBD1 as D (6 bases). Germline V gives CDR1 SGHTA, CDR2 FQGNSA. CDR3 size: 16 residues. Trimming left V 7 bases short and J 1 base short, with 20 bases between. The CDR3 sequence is CASTSFRGRDSYEQYF. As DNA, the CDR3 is TGTGCCAGCACTTCTTTCAGGGGCAGGGATTCCTACGAGCAGTACTTC.

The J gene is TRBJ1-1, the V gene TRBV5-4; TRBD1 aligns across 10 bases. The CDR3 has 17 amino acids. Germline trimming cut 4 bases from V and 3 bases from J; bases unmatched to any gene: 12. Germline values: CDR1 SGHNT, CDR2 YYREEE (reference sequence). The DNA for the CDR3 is TGTGCCAGCAGCCCGGACACAACCGGGACAGGGGACACTGAAGCTTTCTTT. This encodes CASSPDTTGTGDTEAFF.

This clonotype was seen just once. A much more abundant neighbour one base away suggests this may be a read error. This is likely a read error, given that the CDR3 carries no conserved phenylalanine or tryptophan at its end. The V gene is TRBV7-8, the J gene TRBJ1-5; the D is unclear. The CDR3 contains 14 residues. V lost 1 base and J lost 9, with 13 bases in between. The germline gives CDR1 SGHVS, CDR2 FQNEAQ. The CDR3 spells CASSLEGGFRPQHL. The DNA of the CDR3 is TGTGCCAGCAGCTTAGAGGGAGGGTTTCGGCCCCAGCATTTG.

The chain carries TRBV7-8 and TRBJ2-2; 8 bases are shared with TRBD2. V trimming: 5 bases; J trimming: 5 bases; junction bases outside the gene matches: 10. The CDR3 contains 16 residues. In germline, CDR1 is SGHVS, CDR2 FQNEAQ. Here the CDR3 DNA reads TGTGCCAGCAGCCAACCTGACGGGGGGGGGACCGGGGAGCTGTTTTTT. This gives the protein CASSQPDGGGTGELFF.

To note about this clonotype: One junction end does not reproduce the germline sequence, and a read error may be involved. The CDR3 here is CASSSLLGGQKETTYF. In DNA form, the CDR3 reads TGTGCAAGCAGTTCCCTTCTGGGGGGTCAGAAAGAGACCACGTACTTC. This sequence joins TRBV28 and TRBJ2-5; a weak D match, TRBD2 (6 bases). Germline V gene sequence: CDR1 MDHEN, CDR2 SYDVKM. There are 16 residues in the CDR3.

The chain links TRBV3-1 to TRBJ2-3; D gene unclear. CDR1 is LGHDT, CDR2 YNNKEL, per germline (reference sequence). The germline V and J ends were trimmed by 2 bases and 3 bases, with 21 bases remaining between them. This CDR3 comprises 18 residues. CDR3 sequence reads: CASSQLPKRRTRTDTQYF. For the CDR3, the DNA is TGTGCCAGCAGCCAATTGCCCAAGCGCCGGACCCGGACAGATACGCAGTATTTT.

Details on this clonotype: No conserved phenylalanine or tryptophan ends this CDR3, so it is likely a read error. The CDR3 DNA sequence: TGTTCCAGCAGCAAGGGGACAGATAGCAATCAGCCCCAGCATCTT. Protein sequence: CSSSKGTDSNQPQHL. This chain joins TRBV5-5 and TRBJ1-5; 7 bases agree with TRBD1. CDR3 size: 15 residues. The germline CDR1 and CDR2 sequences are SGHKS and YYEKEE (reference sequence).

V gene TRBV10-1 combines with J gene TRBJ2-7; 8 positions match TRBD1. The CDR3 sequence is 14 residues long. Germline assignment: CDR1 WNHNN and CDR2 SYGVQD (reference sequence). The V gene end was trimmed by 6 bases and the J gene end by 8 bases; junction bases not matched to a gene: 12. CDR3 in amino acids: CASSRDRTTAQQYF. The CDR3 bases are TGCGCCAGCAGCCGGGACAGGACTACGGCCCAGCAGTACTTC.

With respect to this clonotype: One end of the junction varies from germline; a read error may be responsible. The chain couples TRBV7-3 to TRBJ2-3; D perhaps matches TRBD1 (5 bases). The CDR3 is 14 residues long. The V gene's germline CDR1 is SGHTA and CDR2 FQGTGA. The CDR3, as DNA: TGTGCCAGCAGCTTAATGGGGCCCACAGATACGCATTATTTT. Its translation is CASSLMGPTDTHYF.

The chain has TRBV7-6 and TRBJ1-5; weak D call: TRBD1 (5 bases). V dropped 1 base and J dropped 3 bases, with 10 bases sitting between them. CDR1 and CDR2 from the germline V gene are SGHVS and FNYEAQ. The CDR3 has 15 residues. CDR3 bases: TGTGCCAGCAGCTTAGATGGAGGGGTCAATCAGCCCCAGCATTTT. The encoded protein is CASSLDGGVNQPQHF.

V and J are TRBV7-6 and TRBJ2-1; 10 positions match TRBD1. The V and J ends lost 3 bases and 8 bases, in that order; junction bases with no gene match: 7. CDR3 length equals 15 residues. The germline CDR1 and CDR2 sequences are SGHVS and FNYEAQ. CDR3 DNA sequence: TGTGCCAGCAGCTTCACCGGGACAGGGGTCTATGAGCAGTTCTTC. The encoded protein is CASSFTGTGVYEQFF.

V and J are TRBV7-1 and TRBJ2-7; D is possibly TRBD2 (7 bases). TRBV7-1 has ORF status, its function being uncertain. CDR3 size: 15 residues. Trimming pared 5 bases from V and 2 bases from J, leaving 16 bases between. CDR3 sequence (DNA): TGTGCCAGCAGCCCTCAAAGGGGGGGGACCTACGAGCAGTACTTC. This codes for CASSPQRGGTYEQYF.

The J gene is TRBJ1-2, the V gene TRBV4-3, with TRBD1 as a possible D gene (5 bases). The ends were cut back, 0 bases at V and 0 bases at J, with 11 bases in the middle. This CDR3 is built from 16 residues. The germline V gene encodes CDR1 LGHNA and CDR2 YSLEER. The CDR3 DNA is TGCGCCAGCAGCCAAGACAGGGCGCGCGCTAACTATGGCTACACCTTC. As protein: CASSQDRARANYGYTF.

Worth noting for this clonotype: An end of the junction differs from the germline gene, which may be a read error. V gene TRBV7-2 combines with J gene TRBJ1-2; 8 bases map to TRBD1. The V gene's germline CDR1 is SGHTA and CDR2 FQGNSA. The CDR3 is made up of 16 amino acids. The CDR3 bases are TGTGCCAGCAGCCTGATGACAGGGGCTATTAACGATGGCTACACCTTC. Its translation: CASSLMTGAINDGYTF.

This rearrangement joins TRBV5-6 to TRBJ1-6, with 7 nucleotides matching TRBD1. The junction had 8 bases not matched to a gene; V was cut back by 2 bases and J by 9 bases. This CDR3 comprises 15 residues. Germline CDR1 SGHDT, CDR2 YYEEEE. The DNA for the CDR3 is TGTGCCAGCAGCTTCAAGGGGGCTCAAGCTTCACCCCTCCACTTT. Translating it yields CASSFKGAQASPLHF.

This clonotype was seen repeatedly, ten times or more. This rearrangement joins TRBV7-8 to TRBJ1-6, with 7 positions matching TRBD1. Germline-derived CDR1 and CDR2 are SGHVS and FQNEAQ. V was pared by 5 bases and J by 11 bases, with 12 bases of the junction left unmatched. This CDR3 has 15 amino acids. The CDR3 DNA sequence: TGTGCCAGCAGCGGCAGACAGGGACAAGGGGCACCCCTCCACTTT. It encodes CASSGRQGQGAPLHF.

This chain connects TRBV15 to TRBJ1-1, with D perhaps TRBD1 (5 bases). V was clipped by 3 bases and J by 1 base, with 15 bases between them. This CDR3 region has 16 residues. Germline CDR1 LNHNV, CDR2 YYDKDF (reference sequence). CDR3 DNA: TGTGCCACCAGCAGCCCGTCAGGTGGACAGAACACTGAAGCTTTCTTT. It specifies CATSSPSGGQNTEAFF.

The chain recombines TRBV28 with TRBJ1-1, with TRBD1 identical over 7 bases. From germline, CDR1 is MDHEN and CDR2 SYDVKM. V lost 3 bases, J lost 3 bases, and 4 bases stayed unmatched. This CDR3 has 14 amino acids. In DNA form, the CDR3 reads TGTGCCAGCAGTTTCGGAGGGGGCTACACTGAAGCTTTCTTT. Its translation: CASSFGGGYTEAFF.

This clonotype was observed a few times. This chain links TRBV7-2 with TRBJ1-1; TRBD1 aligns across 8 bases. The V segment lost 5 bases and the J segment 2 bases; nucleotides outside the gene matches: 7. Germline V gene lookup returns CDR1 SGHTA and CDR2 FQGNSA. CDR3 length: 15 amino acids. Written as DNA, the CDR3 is TGTGCCAGCAGCGCCGTGACAGGGGCCAACACTGAAGCTTTCTTT. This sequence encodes CASSAVTGANTEAFF.

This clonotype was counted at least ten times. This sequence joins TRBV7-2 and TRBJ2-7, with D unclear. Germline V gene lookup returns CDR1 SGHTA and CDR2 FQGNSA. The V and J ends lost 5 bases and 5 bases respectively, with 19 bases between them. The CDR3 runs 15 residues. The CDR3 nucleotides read TGTGCCAGCAGCCAGGTGGATCATTCAAGCAACGAGCAGTACTTC. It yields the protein CASSQVDHSSNEQYF.